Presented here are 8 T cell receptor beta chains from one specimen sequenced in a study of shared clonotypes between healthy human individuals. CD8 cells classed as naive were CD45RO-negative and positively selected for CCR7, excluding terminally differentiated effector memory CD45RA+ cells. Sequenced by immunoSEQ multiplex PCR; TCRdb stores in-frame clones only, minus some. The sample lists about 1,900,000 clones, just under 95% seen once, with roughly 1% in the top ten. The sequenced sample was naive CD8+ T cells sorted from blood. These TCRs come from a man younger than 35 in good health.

The CDR3 is CASGLPGLADETQYF. The DNA of the CDR3 is TGTGCTAGTGGTTTGCCGGGGCTAGCGGACGAGACCCAGTACTTC. The chain combines TRBV12-5 with TRBJ2-5; the match to TRBD2 covers 7 bases. V trimming: 2 bases; J trimming: 5 bases; junction bases outside the gene matches: 8. This CDR3 comprises 15 residues. The V gene's germline CDR1 is LGHNT and CDR2 FRNRAP.

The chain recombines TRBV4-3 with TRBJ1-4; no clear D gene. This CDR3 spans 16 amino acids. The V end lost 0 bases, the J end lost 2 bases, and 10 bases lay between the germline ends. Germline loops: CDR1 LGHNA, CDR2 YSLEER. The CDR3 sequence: CASSQELGKTNEKLFF. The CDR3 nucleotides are TGCGCCAGCAGCCAAGAGCTGGGGAAGACTAATGAAAAACTGTTTTTT.

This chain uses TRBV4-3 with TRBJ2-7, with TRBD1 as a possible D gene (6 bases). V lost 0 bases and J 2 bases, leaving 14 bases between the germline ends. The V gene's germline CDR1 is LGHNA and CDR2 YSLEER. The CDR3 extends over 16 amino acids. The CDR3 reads CASSQEPTGPTYEQYF. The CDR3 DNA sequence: TGCGCCAGCAGCCAAGAACCAACAGGGCCCACCTACGAGCAGTACTTC.

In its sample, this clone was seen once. The CDR3 loop reads CATRAIAGDQETQYF. CDR3 DNA sequence: TGTGCCACCAGGGCCATAGCGGGAGATCAAGAGACCCAGTACTTC. The J gene is TRBJ2-5, the V gene TRBV15; 9 positions agree with TRBD2. The CDR3 totals 15 residues. The V and J ends lost 6 bases and 2 bases, in that order; junction bases with no gene match: 7. CDR1 is LNHNV and CDR2 is YYDKDF in the germline V gene (reference sequence).

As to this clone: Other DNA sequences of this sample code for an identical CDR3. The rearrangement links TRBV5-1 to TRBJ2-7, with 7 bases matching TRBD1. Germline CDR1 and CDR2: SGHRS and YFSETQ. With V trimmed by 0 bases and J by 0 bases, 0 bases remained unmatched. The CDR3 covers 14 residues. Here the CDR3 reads CASSLEGASYEQYF. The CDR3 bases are TGCGCCAGCAGCTTGGAGGGGGCCTCCTACGAGCAGTACTTC.

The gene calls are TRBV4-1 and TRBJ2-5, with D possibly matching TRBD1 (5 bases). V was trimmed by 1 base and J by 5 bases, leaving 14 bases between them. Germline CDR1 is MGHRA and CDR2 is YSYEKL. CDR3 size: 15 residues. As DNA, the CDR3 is TGCGCCAGCAGCCAAGGGGGCATCTCTGGCGAGACCCAGTACTTC. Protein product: CASSQGGISGETQYF.

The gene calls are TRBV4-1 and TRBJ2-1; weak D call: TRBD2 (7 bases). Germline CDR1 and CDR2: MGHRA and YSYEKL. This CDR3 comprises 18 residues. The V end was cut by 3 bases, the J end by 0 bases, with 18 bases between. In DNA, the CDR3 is TGCGCCAGCAGCCAGCGCGCTAGGGGGGGTGCCTCCTACAATGAGCAGTTCTTC. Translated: CASSQRARGGASYNEQFF.

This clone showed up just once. CDR3 DNA: TGCAGTCCCTGGAGGCAGCCCCAGCATTTT. Encoded protein: CSPWRQPQHF. This chain links TRBV20-1 with TRBJ1-5, with D uncertain. CDR1 DFQATT and CDR2 SNEGSKA come from the germline V gene (reference sequence). Between the trimmed V and J ends, which lost 8 bases and 7 bases, there was a span of 9 bases. The CDR3 contains 10 residues.